Below are 31 T cell receptor beta chains sequenced from a single sample in a study of T cells in Graves' hyperthyroidism and ophthalmopathy. Researchers took RNA transcripts and amplified the TCR beta CDR3 regions from them. HTBI primers were employed in a first-round RT-PCR of the TCR CDR3. TCRdb re-analysed the multiplex PCR reads in MiXCR, keeping a single row per CDR3 protein. The sample records about 610,000 distinct CDR3 sequences, under 15% being singletons. Sequenced sample: blood. The receptors were gathered from a woman between 40 and 55 years old with Graves' ophthalmopathy.

This clonotype has at least ten counts. The chain uses TRBV6-2 or TRBV6-3 and TRBJ2-1; tentative D call: TRBD1 (7 bases). V was trimmed by 4 bases and J by 8 bases, leaving 21 bases between them. From germline, CDR1 is MNHEY and CDR2 SVGEGT. CDR3 size: 16 residues. Here the CDR3 reads CASSSGGTAAVYEQFF. The DNA of the CDR3 is TGTGCCAGCAGTTCAGGGGGGACAGCGGCGGTGTATGAGCAGTTCTTC.

In this sample, this clonotype turned up a few times. The chain joins TRBV28 to TRBJ2-5; D perhaps matches TRBD2 (5 bases). The CDR3 totals 13 residues. Trimming removed 3 bases from V and 9 bases from J, with 14 bases in between. Germline V CDR1 and CDR2: MDHEN, SYDVKM. CDR3 DNA: TGTGCCAGCAGTTTTGTGAGGGTGGAGGCCCAGTACTTC. Translating gives CASSFVRVEAQYF.

CDR3 in DNA: TGTGCCAGCCGTCCAGATCACCTAAACAAAAACATTCAGTACTTC. Translating it yields CASRPDHLNKNIQYF. This chain links TRBV19 with TRBJ2-4; unclear D gene. The CDR3 is made up of 15 amino acids. The germline V gene has CDR1 LNHDA and CDR2 SQIVND (reference sequence). V lost 9 bases and J lost 3, with 18 bases in between.

This clonotype has a handful of counts. This chain connects TRBV6-2 or TRBV6-3 to TRBJ2-1; D not resolved. Trimming pared 6 bases from V and 0 bases from J, leaving 6 bases between. The CDR3 runs to 13 residues. The V gene's germline CDR1 is MNHEY and CDR2 SVGEGT. The CDR3 protein is CASSQSSYNEQFF. The CDR3 DNA sequence: TGTGCCAGCAGCCAAAGCTCCTACAATGAGCAGTTCTTC.

The table lists this clonotype with many counts. V usage is TRBV16 and J usage is TRBJ1-2; 10 positions match TRBD1. After removal of 1 base from V and 7 bases from J, the junction contained 6 bases not matched to a gene. The germline CDR1 and CDR2 sequences are KGHSY and FQNENV. The length of the CDR3 is 15 residues. Here the CDR3 DNA reads TGTGCCAGCAGCCAATATCCGGGACAGGGGCCTGGCTACACCTTC. Protein product: CASSQYPGQGPGYTF.

This clonotype was seen many times. The V gene is TRBV6-5, the J gene TRBJ2-7; D ambiguous. The ends were cut back, 2 bases at V and 4 bases at J, with 9 bases in the middle. Germline V gives CDR1 MNHEY, CDR2 SVGAGI. The CDR3 totals 13 residues. The CDR3 bases are TGTGCCAGCAGTTACATCTCGGCGTACGAGCAGTACTTC. Protein sequence: CASSYISAYEQYF.

The rearrangement links TRBV6-1 to TRBJ1-2; TRBD1 matches 8 bases. Germline CDR1 MNHNS, CDR2 SASEGT. V shed 3 bases, J shed 8 bases, and the junction held 2 bases outside the gene matches. The CDR3 has 12 amino acids. The CDR3 DNA reads as TGTGCCAGCAGTGAGAGGGACAGGGGCTACACCTTC. This gives the protein CASSERDRGYTF.

V usage is TRBV6-1 and J usage is TRBJ1-1, with TRBD1 identical over 8 bases. The CDR3 is 13 residues long. Germline trimming cut 9 bases from V and 5 bases from J; bases unmatched to any gene: 8. Germline loops: CDR1 MNHNS, CDR2 SASEGT. The CDR3 is CASEQGVRTEAFF. Here the CDR3 DNA reads TGTGCCAGTGAACAGGGGGTTCGTACTGAAGCTTTCTTT.

This clonotype has at least ten counts. The rearrangement links TRBV11-1 to TRBJ2-5; no clear D gene. Per the germline V gene, CDR1 is SGHAT and CDR2 is FQDESV (reference sequence). V was cut by 5 bases and J by 4 bases, with 5 bases left in between. This CDR3 spans 11 amino acids. CDR3 residues: CASSRTETQYF. In DNA, the CDR3 is TGTGCCAGCAGCCGCACAGAGACCCAGTACTTC.

The V and J genes are TRBV20-1 and TRBJ1-2; D call uncertain. The CDR3 runs to 14 residues. Germline CDR1 is DFQATT and CDR2 is SNEGSKA (reference sequence). V gave up 0 bases and J gave up 5 bases, with 13 bases separating them. As DNA, the CDR3 is TGCAGTGCTAGAGAGACCGTCGGATGGTATGGCTACACCTTC. It yields the protein CSARETVGWYGYTF.

This clonotype was detected only a few times. The chain couples TRBV28 to TRBJ1-1; 9 bases align to TRBD1. V was clipped by 8 bases and J by 3 bases; unmatched bases: 7. The V gene's germline CDR1 is MDHEN and CDR2 SYDVKM. The CDR3 totals 14 residues. This chain's CDR3 is CASLTGGWDTEAFF. The CDR3 DNA reads as TGTGCCAGCCTCACAGGGGGCTGGGACACTGAAGCTTTCTTT.

The chain links TRBV28 to TRBJ2-7; 8 bases map to TRBD1. From germline, CDR1 is MDHEN and CDR2 SYDVKM. The CDR3 loop spans 15 amino acids. J lost 0 bases, V lost 6 bases, and 7 bases had no gene match. CDR3 in amino acids: CASRPGTGPSYEQYF. The CDR3 DNA reads TGTGCCAGCAGACCCGGGACAGGACCCTCCTACGAGCAGTACTTC.

This clonotype was seen at least ten times. This sequence joins TRBV6-1 and TRBJ2-7; D gene uncertain. The CDR3 totals 13 residues. V was pared by 0 bases and J by 2 bases, with 5 bases between. Germline-derived CDR1 and CDR2 are MNHNS and SASEGT. Written as DNA, the CDR3 is TGTGCCAGCAGTGAAGCTACGACCTACGAGCAGTACTTC. It yields the protein CASSEATTYEQYF.

The chain uses TRBV4-1 and TRBJ2-7; 12 nucleotides align to TRBD1. With 3 bases clipped from V and 7 bases from J, the junction kept 7 bases outside the gene matches. The CDR3 spans 15 residues. Germline V gene lookup returns CDR1 MGHRA and CDR2 YSYEKL. CDR3 nucleotides: TGCGCCAGCAGCCACCCGGGACAGGGGGCCCGAGAGCAGTACTTC. Protein sequence: CASSHPGQGAREQYF.

This clonotype was found a few times. V usage is TRBV28 and J usage is TRBJ1-6, with 9 bases that match TRBD1. V trimming: 5 bases; J trimming: 10 bases; junction bases outside the gene matches: 9. The CDR3 sequence is 15 residues long. Per germline, CDR1 MDHEN and CDR2 SYDVKM. This CDR3 reads CASSGGTGQSSPLHF. The DNA of the CDR3 is TGTGCCAGCAGTGGCGGGACAGGGCAGAGCTCACCCCTCCACTTT.

The CDR3 protein is CASSASLGGRASGTGELFF. CDR3 coding DNA: TGTGCCAGCAGCGCCTCCTTGGGCGGGAGGGCCAGCGGCACCGGGGAGCTGTTTTTT. The V gene is TRBV9, the J gene TRBJ2-2, with 9 bases lining up with TRBD2. The germline CDR1 and CDR2 sequences are SGDLS and YYNGEE. This CDR3 has 19 residues. J was trimmed by 4 bases and V by 3 bases; bases with no gene match: 16.

This clonotype has a handful of counts. The chain recombines TRBV5-6 with TRBJ2-2, with TRBD2 matching over 8 bases. From germline, CDR1 is SGHDT and CDR2 YYEEEE. Trimming at V came to 0 bases and at J to 4 bases, leaving 5 bases not matched to a gene. The CDR3 is 16 residues long. The CDR3 spells CASSLGAGVRTGELFF. In DNA form, the CDR3 reads TGTGCCAGCAGCTTGGGAGCGGGAGTTCGCACCGGGGAGCTGTTTTTT.

In its sample, this clonotype was seen many times. The CDR3 here is CASSLGERETQYF. CDR3 nucleotide sequence: TGTGCCAGCAGTTTGGGGGAGCGTGAGACCCAGTACTTC. This chain links TRBV12-3 or TRBV12-4 with TRBJ2-5, with D perhaps assigned TRBD1 or TRBD2 (5 bases each). The V end lost 3 bases, the J end lost 5 bases, and 10 bases lay between the germline ends. The CDR3 runs to 13 residues.

The chain employs TRBV28 and TRBJ2-7, with TRBD2 matching over 9 bases. The CDR3 sequence is 16 residues long. The germline CDR1 and CDR2 sequences are MDHEN and SYDVKM. The V and J ends lost 8 bases and 1 base, in that order; junction bases with no gene match: 12. CDR3 DNA sequence: TGTGCCAGCGCTACCCGCCTAGCGGGGCCGTCCTACGAGCAGTACTTC. Amino acid sequence: CASATRLAGPSYEQYF.

This clonotype was seen many times. CDR3 in amino acids: CASSLTMDRREQYF. CDR3 nucleotide sequence: TGTGCCAGCAGCCTCACTATGGACAGGCGCGAGCAGTACTTC. This rearrangement joins TRBV28 to TRBJ2-7; TRBD1 matches 7 bases. J lost 6 bases, V lost 6 bases, and 11 bases had no gene match. In germline, CDR1 is MDHEN, CDR2 SYDVKM. This CDR3 has 14 residues.

This clonotype was seen repeatedly, ten times or more. CDR3 amino acids: CAISVGGPDTQYF. As DNA, the CDR3 is TGTGCCATCAGTGTAGGGGGACCAGATACGCAGTATTTT. V and J are TRBV10-3 and TRBJ2-3; a weak D match, TRBD1 (6 bases). Germline V gene data show CDR1 as ENHRY and CDR2 as SYGVKD. The V gene lost 4 bases and the J gene lost 4 bases, with 9 bases spanning the gap. The CDR3 totals 13 residues.

The sample holds many counts of this clonotype. The V call is TRBV6-5, the J call TRBJ2-2; 9 bases align to TRBD2. V shed 4 bases, J shed 8 bases, and the junction held 14 bases outside the gene matches. CDR1 and CDR2 (germline): MNHEY, SVGAGI. This CDR3 has 17 amino acids. CDR3 sequence reads: CASSSVFGTSQGGELFF. CDR3 sequence (DNA): TGTGCCAGCAGTTCCGTCTTTGGGACTAGCCAGGGGGGGGAGCTGTTTTTT.

The chain links TRBV9 to TRBJ1-5; maybe TRBD1 (6 bases). This CDR3 comprises 15 residues. Germline V CDR1 and CDR2: SGDLS, YYNGEE. The V gene lost 2 bases and the J gene lost 7 bases, with 16 bases spanning the gap. The CDR3 loop reads CASSVDGDRSQPQHF. The CDR3 DNA follows: TGTGCCAGCAGCGTCGACGGCGACAGGTCCCAGCCCCAGCATTTT.

This clonotype appeared many times. The chain couples TRBV29-1 to TRBJ1-2; D is perhaps TRBD1 (5 bases). The V and J ends lost 1 base and 0 bases respectively, with 12 bases between them. Germline CDR1 is SQVTM and CDR2 is ANQGSEA. The CDR3 is made up of 15 amino acids. The CDR3 protein is CSVEATDQANYGYTF. The DNA of the CDR3 is TGCAGCGTTGAAGCGACAGATCAAGCTAACTATGGCTACACCTTC.

This chain connects TRBV13 to TRBJ1-2, with 7 bases lining up with TRBD1. V was clipped by 4 bases and J by 7 bases; unmatched bases: 9. This CDR3 has 14 residues. Germline loops: CDR1 PRHDT, CDR2 FYEKMQ (reference sequence). In nucleotides, the CDR3 is TGTGCCAGCAGCTCAGACAGGGTGTTTCGTGGCTACACCTTC. Protein product: CASSSDRVFRGYTF.

This clonotype was detected only a few times. This chain links TRBV19 with TRBJ2-4; 8 positions agree with TRBD2. J was trimmed by 0 bases and V by 2 bases; bases with no gene match: 0. This CDR3 has 15 residues. CDR1 is LNHDA, CDR2 SQIVND, per germline (reference sequence). The CDR3 spells CASSILAGAKNIQYF. The CDR3 DNA follows: TGTGCCAGTAGTATACTAGCGGGAGCCAAAAACATTCAGTACTTC.

The rearrangement uses TRBV11-3 and TRBJ1-1; TRBD1 might be the D (6 bases). The CDR3 covers 14 residues. Germline V gene lookup returns CDR1 SGHNT and CDR2 YENEEA. Trimming stripped 3 bases from V and 5 bases from J, with 13 bases between. CDR3 sequence: CASSLSGVETEAFF. The CDR3 bases are TGTGCCAGCAGCTTGTCAGGGGTGGAGACTGAAGCTTTCTTT.

This clonotype was observed at least ten times. The chain is built from TRBV7-2 and TRBJ1-1, with D hard to call. Deletions cut 8 bases from V and 3 bases from J, with 13 bases between. Germline V gives CDR1 SGHTA, CDR2 FQGNSA. The length of the CDR3 is 13 residues. This chain's CDR3 is CASDNQGYTEAFF. CDR3 DNA: TGTGCCAGCGACAACCAAGGGTACACTGAAGCTTTCTTT. Full variable domain (remainder filled in from reference TRBV7-2 and TRBJ1-1): GAGVSQSPSNKVTEKGKDVELRCDPISGHTALYWYRQSLGQGLEFLIYFQGNSAPDKSGLPSDRFSAERTGGSVSTLTIQRTQQEDSAVYLCASDNQGYTEAFFGQGTRLTVV.

This clonotype was seen a few times. V gene TRBV6-5 combines with J gene TRBJ1-3; tentative D call: TRBD1 (5 bases). Deletions cut 2 bases from V and 0 bases from J, with 11 bases between. The germline gives CDR1 MNHEY, CDR2 SVGAGI. The CDR3 length is 16 residues. The CDR3 region has the DNA TGTGCCAGCAGTTACCGACAGCTGTACTCTGGAAACACCATATATTTT. Its translation: CASSYRQLYSGNTIYF.

This clonotype was seen repeatedly, ten times or more. The CDR3 bases are TGTGCCATCAGTGACCGAGACAGTAGCAATCAGCCCCAGCATTTT. This translates into CAISDRDSSNQPQHF. This sequence joins TRBV10-3 and TRBJ1-5, with TRBD1 as a possible D gene (5 bases). The CDR3 is made up of 15 amino acids. The V gene lost 3 bases and the J gene lost 0 bases, with 9 bases spanning the gap. CDR1 and CDR2 (germline): ENHRY, SYGVKD.

This chain links TRBV20-1 with TRBJ2-7, with 10 positions matching TRBD2. V trimming: 5 bases; J trimming: 3 bases; junction bases outside the gene matches: 10. The CDR3 loop spans 15 amino acids. Germline CDR1 reads DFQATT; CDR2 reads SNEGSKA (reference sequence). In DNA form, the CDR3 reads TGCAGTGCTGGGGGCCAGCGGGAGGGCCGCTACGAGCAGTACTTC. This sequence encodes CSAGGQREGRYEQYF.